Below, 2 T cell receptor beta chains from the same sample are listed, as sequenced in a study of CD4 T cells in relation to SARS-CoV-2 and coronaviruses. Their antigen targets remain unknown. Data came from immunoSEQ multiplex PCR; TCRdb stores just in-frame clones and leaves some out. The sample carries about 36,000 clones, about 79% recorded once. The sequenced material came from naive CD4+ T cells from PBMCs, cultured in vitro. Sample subset: naive CD4+ T cells isolated by negative enrichment. The origin of the receptors is an adult with COVID-19.

The chain couples TRBV7-2 to TRBJ1-2; 7 bases are shared with TRBD1. Germline CDR1 reads SGHTA; CDR2 reads FQGNSA. The CDR3 length is 16 residues. V trimming: 2 bases; J trimming: 5 bases; junction bases outside the gene matches: 11. The CDR3, as DNA: TGTGCCAGCAGCTTAAGATGGTCCCAGGGGGTATATGGCTACACCTTC. Its protein is CASSLRWSQGVYGYTF.

The chain links TRBV5-1 to TRBJ2-1; D unresolved. The germline V gene has CDR1 SGHRS and CDR2 YFSETQ. The CDR3 runs to 15 residues. Trimming took off 3 bases at V and 2 bases at J, with 12 bases between the two ends. In nucleotides, the CDR3 is TGCGCCAGCAGCTGGGTTGGGCAGACCTACAATGAGCAGTTCTTC. Translating gives CASSWVGQTYNEQFF.